This passage covers 4 T cell receptor beta chains from one sample sequenced in a study of CD8 T cells in Susac syndrome. Random-hexamer reverse transcription was applied to about 0.5 to 1 ug RNA. TCRdb recomputed calls from the immunoSEQ multiplex PCR reads with MiXCR, one row per CDR3 protein. The repertoire holds 150,000 to 200,000 distinct CDR3 sequences, with just under 95% as singletons. The sample was CD4+ T cells from PBMCs. The receptors derive from a human donor in good health.

The rearrangement uses TRBV27 and TRBJ2-7, with 11 positions matching TRBD1. The CDR3 is 16 residues long. Germline CDR1 and CDR2: MNHEY and SMNVEV (reference sequence). Trimming took 5 bases from V and 7 from J; bases not matched to a gene: 13. CDR3 coding DNA: TGTGCCAGCAGTCCCCGGACAGGGGGCGAGGGGAAGGAGCAGTACTTC. This codes for CASSPRTGGEGKEQYF.

CDR3 sequence reads: CASTTGTMREKLFF. The CDR3 DNA sequence: TGTGCCAGCACCACCGGGACAATGAGGGAAAAACTGTTTTTT. The rearrangement links TRBV28 to TRBJ1-4, with D possibly being TRBD1 (6 bases). V lost 7 bases, J lost 8 bases, and 17 bases lay in between. The CDR3 consists of 14 residues. Per germline, CDR1 MDHEN and CDR2 SYDVKM.

The V and J genes are TRBV5-1 and TRBJ1-2; tentative D call: TRBD1 (5 bases). V was shortened by 0 bases and J by 2 bases, with 8 bases between the two germline ends. The CDR3 is made up of 14 amino acids. Germline V gene sequence: CDR1 SGHRS, CDR2 YFSETQ. The CDR3 is CASSLVSGNYGYTF. CDR3 sequence (DNA): TGCGCCAGCAGCTTGGTATCAGGGAACTATGGCTACACCTTC.

This chain uses TRBV7-9 with TRBJ2-5, with unresolved D. The V gene lost 5 bases and the J gene lost 0 bases, with 13 bases spanning the gap. This CDR3 comprises 15 residues. CDR1 is SEHNR and CDR2 is FQNEAQ in the germline V gene (reference sequence). CDR3 DNA: TGTGCCAGCAGCCCTAGAAAGGCGGACCAAGAGACCCAGTACTTC. This encodes CASSPRKADQETQYF.